This TCR beta chain originates from a study of blood T cell repertoires in COVID-19 (dated by TCRdb to about 2020). Some background on the complete study: The collaborator samples originated in the United States, Italy and Spain and spanned the acute and convalescent phases of COVID-19. Samples came from the ongoing ImmuneRACE study (first 160 participants) plus 1,254 subjects from 6 global collaborators. The repertoires were released in a freely available public database intended as a resource for research on the immune response to SARS-CoV-2. A de-identified subject ID, COVID-19 status, age in years and sex were almost always included in the sample metadata. Deeply sampled blood TCRbeta repertoires from subjects exposed to, actively infected with, or recovered from COVID-19 were included in the dataset. The prospective study material was composed of cDNA or gDNA derived from T cells, B-cell-depleted T cells, or PBMCs. HLA class I and class II types, where available, came from metadata supplied by the sample provider rather than from assay-based typing. What the work shows at the level of the full study, not this receptor alone: The quantity of clinical and demographic metadata differed by source and by participant and was supplied without curation.

For CDR1 and CDR2, the germline V gene lists KGHSH and LQKENI. From cysteine to phenylalanine, the CDR3 is 17 amino acids long. Only CDR3 DNA is held: 51 bases, read in frame from base 1. V is pared back by 3 bases and J by 0 bases, with 15 bases lying between the germline termini. The collaborating institutions used their own protocols to collect whole blood in K2EDTA tubes. For TCRbeta analysis, collaborators shipped samples in one of three forms: frozen whole blood, isolated PBMCs, or DNA extracted from either of those sample types. This clone was found a few times. Its antigen is unknown. Base quality data are lacking; no much larger clone is found one base away. The immunoSEQ Assay, a bias-controlled multiplex PCR, was used to amplify TCRbeta CDR3 regions from genomic DNA. As for the original processing: Nucleated cell counts per sample were estimated from amplification of reference gene primers within the assay. Sequence reads were collapsed and filtered to measure the absolute abundance of every unique TCRbeta CDR3 rearrangement. For each sample, productive Simpson clonality was calculated as the square root of Simpson's diversity index over productive rearrangements. This immuneACCESS table, as held by TCRdb, lists in-frame sequences with V and J called but not all clones. Of the missing ones, under half trace to an unresolved V gene in checked studies; the others have no known cause. That table gives V, J and clone size, and the DNA gave D and trimming. This sample is represented by some 150,000 clones; around 85% of them were singletons. In total, the top ten clones hold under 3.5% of the sample.

Here the chain combines TRBV18 and TRBJ1-3; the D gene is possibly TRBD1, with 6 bases matching. The specimen sequenced was peripheral blood. The TCR sequence derives from a man aged 70 or older with acute or convalescent COVID-19. The CDR3 region: CASSPSIARGSGNTIYF. The bases read TGTGCCAGCTCACCTTCTATTGCCAGGGGCTCTGGAAACACCATATATTTT.